The text below deals with one T cell receptor beta chain. There is no known antigen for this receptor. Base qualities are not provided; no much larger clone lies one nucleotide away. The CDR3 goes from the cysteine to the phenylalanine over 14 residues. Left in the record is the CDR3 DNA by itself, 42 bases read in frame from the first base. According to the germline V gene (reference sequence), CDR1 reads DFQATT and CDR2 reads SNEGSKA. V lost 5 bases and J lost 7 bases, and the count of bases not matched to a germline gene is 14. The data stem from a study of T-cell memory formation after mild COVID-19 (dated by TCRdb to the early 2020s). Background for the entire study: TCR sequence clusters from the two donors were largely donor specific. Longitudinal TCRalpha and TCRbeta repertoire sequencing tracked T-cell clones expanding and contracting after mild COVID-19 in a couple of donors. The cohort comprised two young, previously healthy adult volunteers, one female and one male.

Broader findings and caveats from the paper: Contracting CD4+ clones appeared mostly in the CM and EM memory subsets, whereas CD8+ clones were enriched in EMRA. The study included only a couple of mild cases, and larger cohorts that include severe cases with pre-infection samples were judged to be necessary. Clones that contracted from day 15 to 85 showed balanced CD4/CD8 phenotypes, whereas a second wave of clones that expanded from day 15 to 37 leaned towards CD4+. The second-wave clones that peaked on day 37 were not confirmed to be SARS-CoV-2 specific. The detection of some responding clones in pre-infection memory suggests that pre-existing cross-reactive memory T cells joined the SARS-CoV-2 response.

Reads for this sample came from an Illumina NovaSeq 6000. TCRalpha and TCRbeta cDNA libraries were constructed by 5'RACE with constant-segment primers, with sample barcodes and unique molecular identifiers being introduced. RNA was extracted from every sample with Trizol reagent. Libraries were amplified in two PCR steps, with a second sample barcode and Illumina TruSeq adapters added in the second step. Libraries were sequenced on an Illumina NovaSeq with 2 x 150 bp paired-end reads. As for the authors' bioinformatics: Reads were demultiplexed and collapsed into UMI-guided consensus sequences with migec v1.2.7. With mixcr v2.1.11, UMI consensuses were aligned to TRA and TRB V and J templates and assembled into clonotypes. A clonotype was counted as expanded or contracted only if both edgeR and NoisET called the change significant, with noise models trained on biological replicates. For edgeR calls, the cutoffs were a false discovery rate-adjusted p below 0.01 and a log2 fold-change threshold of 1. PCA with hierarchical clustering of max-normalized trajectories of the 1000 most abundant clonotypes was used as exploratory dynamics analysis. Each responding clone was given a CD4 or CD8 phenotype based on the CD4+ and CD8+ repertoires, which had been sequenced separately. TCRdb redid the processing of the public reads, applying fastp at Q25 and MiXCR, and retained in-frame beta chains. Under each unique CDR3 protein, matching rows form one entry showing the most common genes and DNA. These V and J calls derive from TCRdb rather than the authors' analysis. The table for this sample lists 540,000 or so distinct CDR3 sequences; about a fifth of them were counted only once. The ten largest clones take up around 13% of the sample.

Ficoll-Paque density gradient centrifugation was used to isolate PBMCs. Sequenced sample: PBMCs or a T cell subset sorted from them (not recorded which). Rearrangement joined TRBV20-1 to TRBJ2-7, and 7 junctional nucleotides match TRBD2. This receptor was identified in an adult woman who had mild COVID-19 (a few samples of this study predate the infection). The sample titles of this study are shuffled in the database, so cell type and time point are left out; the donor was told from shared clones. The CDR3 loop reads CSAPTPGGPGEQYF. The nucleotides read TGCAGTGCTCCTACGCCGGGGGGTCCCGGGGAGCAGTACTTC.